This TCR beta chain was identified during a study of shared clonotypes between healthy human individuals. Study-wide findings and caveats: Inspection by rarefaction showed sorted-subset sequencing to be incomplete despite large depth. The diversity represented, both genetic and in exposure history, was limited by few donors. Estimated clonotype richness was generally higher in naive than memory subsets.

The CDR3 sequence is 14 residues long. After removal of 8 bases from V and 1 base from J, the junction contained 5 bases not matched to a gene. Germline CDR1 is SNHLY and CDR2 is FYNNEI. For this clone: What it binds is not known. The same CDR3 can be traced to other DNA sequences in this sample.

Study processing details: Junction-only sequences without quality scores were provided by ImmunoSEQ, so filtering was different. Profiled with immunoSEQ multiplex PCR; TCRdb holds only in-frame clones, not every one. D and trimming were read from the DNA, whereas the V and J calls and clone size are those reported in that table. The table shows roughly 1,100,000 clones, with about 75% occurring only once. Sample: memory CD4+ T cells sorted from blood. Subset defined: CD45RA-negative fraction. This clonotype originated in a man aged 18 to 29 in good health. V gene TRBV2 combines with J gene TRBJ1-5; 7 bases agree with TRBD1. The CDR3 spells CASEGDSSNQPQHF. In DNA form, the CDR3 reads TGTGCCAGCGAAGGGGACAGCAGCAATCAGCCCCAGCATTTT.